Below are 2 T cell receptor beta chains sequenced from a single sample in a study of tumor-infiltrating lymphocytes in primary liver carcinoma. A constant-region primer served to make TCR beta cDNA from roughly 540 ng total RNA. Slightly modified ARM-PCR, run as three nested multiplex PCR rounds, produced the TCR beta libraries. Amplification in the first two PCR rounds was performed using TRBV1-TRBV30 forward primers and a C-beta reverse primer for approximately 10 cycles each. Each CDR3 protein gets one entry after TCRdb re-called the multiplex PCR reads with MiXCR. This sample yields 60,000 or so distinct CDR3 sequences, of which less than 75% are seen a single time; approximately 54% belongs to the top ten. The tissue used was unsorted bulk material of about 19-33 mg. RNA and DNA were co-extracted from it with the AllPrep DNA/RNA mini kit. Sequenced sample: liver tumor tissue from sampling region 2. Subset described: tumor region T2, inferior pole. Every receptor here comes from a man between 35 and 55 years old with primary liver carcinoma and hepatitis B virus infection.

The chain combines TRBV4-1 with TRBJ1-5; TRBD1 or TRBD2 may be the D gene (5 bases each). The DNA end favors TRBJ2-3, so the J call may be wrong. The CDR3 contains 15 residues. Germline values: CDR1 MGHRA, CDR2 YSYEKL. The CDR3 loop reads CASSPIEGSNQLQYF. In DNA form, the CDR3 reads TGCGCCAGCAGTCCCATAGAGGGGAGCAATCAGCTCCAGTATTTT.

About this clonotype itself: This is likely a read error, given that the CDR3 carries no conserved phenylalanine or tryptophan at its end. The chain carries TRBV6-6 and TRBJ1-2, with a tentative D call TRBD1 (5 bases). Looked up from germline, CDR1 is MNHNY and CDR2 is SVGAGI (reference sequence). This CDR3 contains 16 residues. Trimming took 0 bases from V and 11 from J, leaving 22 bases between them. The CDR3 coding sequence is TGTGCCAGCAGTTACTCGGCGGAACCGGGGCGCGTTGGTTACACCCTC. This sequence encodes CASSYSAEPGRVGYTL.